This TCR beta chain is drawn from a study of identical twins. The sample holds a few counts of this clonotype. Healthy Caucasian donors formed the entire cohort. A single record per CDR3 protein comes from TCRdb applying MiXCR to the 5' RACE reads. This sample yields around 250,000 distinct CDR3 sequences, of which roughly an eighth are seen a single time; 4% to 5% belongs to the top ten. The CDR3 loop spans 15 amino acids. J gave up 0 bases and V 3 bases, and 3 bases lay outside the gene matches. Germline loops: CDR1 SGHTA, CDR2 FQGNSA. Separately, the same data were catalogued under a study of yellow fever vaccine responses in identical twins.

This chain uses TRBV7-2 with TRBJ2-7, with 9 bases matching TRBD2. Sequencing was performed on memory (CD45RO+) T cells sorted from blood. The sequence was collected from a woman aged 18-29 years in good health. The CDR3 here is CASSFLAGASYEQYF. For the CDR3, the DNA is TGTGCCAGCAGCTTTTTAGCGGGAGCCTCCTACGAGCAGTACTTC.